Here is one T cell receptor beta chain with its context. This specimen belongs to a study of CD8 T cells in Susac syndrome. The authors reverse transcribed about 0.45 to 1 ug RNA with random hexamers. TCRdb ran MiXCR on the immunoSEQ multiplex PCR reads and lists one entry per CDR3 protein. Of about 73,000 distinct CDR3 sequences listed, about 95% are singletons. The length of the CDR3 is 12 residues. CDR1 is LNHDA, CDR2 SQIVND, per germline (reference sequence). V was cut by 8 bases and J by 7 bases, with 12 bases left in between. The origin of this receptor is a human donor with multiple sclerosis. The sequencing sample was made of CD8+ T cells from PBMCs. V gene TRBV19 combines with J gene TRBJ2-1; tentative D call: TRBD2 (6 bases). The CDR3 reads CASSFSGNEQFF. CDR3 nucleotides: TGTGCCAGTTCCTTTAGCGGAAATGAGCAGTTCTTC.